One and the same sample provided the 8 T cell receptor beta chains below, sequenced in a study of T cell repertoires in cytomegalovirus infection. TCRdb processed the reads anew with MiXCR; each CDR3 protein has one entry. The sample records hundreds of thousands of distinct CDR3 sequences, 25% to 40% being singletons. The sample consisted of PBMCs. These TCRs come from a human donor in good health (CMV status not recorded). Some clones in this sample may be carry-over from other donors' samples.

The chain links TRBV6-2 or TRBV6-3 to TRBJ2-3; TRBD2 is a possible D gene (7 bases). Germline V lookup: CDR1 MNHEY, CDR2 SVGEGT. The CDR3 covers 15 residues. V was cut by 2 bases and J by 0 bases, with 9 bases left in between. CDR3 nucleotide sequence: TGTGCCAGCAGTTACCGGGGGGCTAGCACAGATACGCAGTATTTT. Its protein is CASSYRGASTDTQYF.

The chain links TRBV7-8 to TRBJ2-1; 7 bases are shared with TRBD1. Germline V gene lookup returns CDR1 SGHVS and CDR2 FQNEAQ. This CDR3 has 19 residues. V dropped 1 base and J dropped 7; count of bases not matched to a gene: 19. The chain's CDR3 is CASSLGYRPRGRRGNEQFF. As DNA, the CDR3 is TGTGCCAGCAGCTTAGGGTATAGACCTAGGGGGCGCAGGGGTAATGAGCAGTTCTTC.

Here the CDR3 reads CASSLSSGGGLYGYTF. The CDR3 coding sequence is TGCGCCAGCAGCTTGAGCTCCGGGGGCGGTCTCTATGGCTACACCTTC. The gene calls are TRBV5-1 and TRBJ1-2; the D gene is possibly TRBD1 (6 bases). V gave up 1 base and J gave up 4 bases, with 17 bases separating them. CDR3 size: 16 residues. Germline-derived CDR1 and CDR2 are SGHRS and YFSETQ.

V gene TRBV19 combines with J gene TRBJ1-2, with D maybe TRBD1 (5 bases). The germline V and J ends were trimmed by 3 bases and 0 bases, with 8 bases remaining between them. The germline CDR1 and CDR2 sequences are LNHDA and SQIVND (reference sequence). There are 14 residues in the CDR3. The CDR3 loop is CASSIQGANYGYTF. The CDR3 nucleotides read TGTGCCAGTAGTATCCAGGGAGCTAACTATGGCTACACCTTC.

The chain couples TRBV5-5 to TRBJ2-1, with D uncertain. Germline V CDR1 and CDR2: SGHKS, YYEKEE (reference sequence). The CDR3 runs to 12 residues. V shed 0 bases and J shed 6 bases, with 4 bases lying between them. The CDR3 nucleotides are TGTGCCAGCAGCTTGGACCTCAATGAGCAGTTCTTC. Translating it yields CASSLDLNEQFF. Filled out from reference TRBV5-5 and TRBJ2-1, the complete variable domain reads DAGVTQSPTHLIKTRGQQVTLRCSPISGHKSVSWYQQVLGQGPQFIFQYYEKEERGRGNFPDRFSARQFPNYSSELNVNALLLGDSALYLCASSLDLNEQFFGPGTRLTVL.

This clonotype was detected a few times. V and J are TRBV4-1 and TRBJ1-4, with 7 bases aligning to TRBD1. Trimming cost V 3 bases and J 7 bases; bases outside gene matches: 5. Germline V gene lookup returns CDR1 MGHRA and CDR2 YSYEKL. The CDR3 sequence is 14 residues long. CDR3 nucleotide sequence: TGCGCCAGCAGCCAGACAGGGTTGGGTGAAAAACTGTTTTTT. Its translation: CASSQTGLGEKLFF.

This clonotype was seen repeatedly, ten times or more. The chain has TRBV7-9 and TRBJ2-3; tentative D call: TRBD2 (5 bases). Trimming cost V 1 base and J 0 bases, with 11 bases left between them. CDR1 SEHNR and CDR2 FQNEAQ come from the germline V gene (reference sequence). The CDR3 has 16 residues. The CDR3 nucleotides are TGTGCCAGCAGCTTAGTCGCACTAGTAAGCACAGATACGCAGTATTTT. It yields the protein CASSLVALVSTDTQYF.

J is TRBJ2-7 and V is TRBV3-1; 8 bases fit TRBD2. Germline V gives CDR1 LGHDT, CDR2 YNNKEL (reference sequence). The J segment lost 0 bases and the V segment lost 3 bases, leaving 10 bases of the junction unmatched. The CDR3 runs to 17 residues. The CDR3 region is CASSHKLLTSGSYEQYF. The DNA for the CDR3 is TGTGCCAGCAGCCACAAGCTATTAACTAGCGGCTCCTACGAGCAGTACTTC.